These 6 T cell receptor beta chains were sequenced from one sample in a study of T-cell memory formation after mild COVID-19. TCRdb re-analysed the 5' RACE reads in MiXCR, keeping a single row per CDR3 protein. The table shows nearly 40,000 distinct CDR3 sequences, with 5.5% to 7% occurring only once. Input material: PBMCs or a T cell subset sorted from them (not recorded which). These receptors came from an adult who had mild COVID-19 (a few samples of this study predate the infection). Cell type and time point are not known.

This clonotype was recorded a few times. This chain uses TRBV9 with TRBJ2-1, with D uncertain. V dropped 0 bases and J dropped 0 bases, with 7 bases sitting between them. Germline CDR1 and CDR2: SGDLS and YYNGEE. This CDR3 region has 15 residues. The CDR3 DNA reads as TGTGCCAGCAGCGTAGACTGGGCCTCCTACAATGAGCAGTTCTTC. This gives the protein CASSVDWASYNEQFF. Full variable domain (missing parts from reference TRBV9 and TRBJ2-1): DSGVTQTPKHLITATGQRVTLRCSPRSGDLSVYWYQQSLDQGLQFLIQYYNGEERAKGNILERFSAQQFPDLHSELNLSSLELGDSALYFCASSVDWASYNEQFFGPGTRLTVL.

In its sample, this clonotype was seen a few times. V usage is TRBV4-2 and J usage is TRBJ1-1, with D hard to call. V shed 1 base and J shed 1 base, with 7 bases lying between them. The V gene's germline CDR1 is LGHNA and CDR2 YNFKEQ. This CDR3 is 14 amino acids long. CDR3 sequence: CASSQGTENTEAFF. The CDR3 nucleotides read TGTGCCAGCAGCCAAGGGACGGAGAACACTGAAGCTTTCTTT.

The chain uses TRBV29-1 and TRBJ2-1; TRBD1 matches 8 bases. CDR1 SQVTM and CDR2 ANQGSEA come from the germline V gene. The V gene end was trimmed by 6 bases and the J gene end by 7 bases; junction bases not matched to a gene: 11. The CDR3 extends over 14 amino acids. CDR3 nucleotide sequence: TGCAGCGTGCAGGGGGCGGGGAAGGTGAATGAGCAGTTCTTC. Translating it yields CSVQGAGKVNEQFF.

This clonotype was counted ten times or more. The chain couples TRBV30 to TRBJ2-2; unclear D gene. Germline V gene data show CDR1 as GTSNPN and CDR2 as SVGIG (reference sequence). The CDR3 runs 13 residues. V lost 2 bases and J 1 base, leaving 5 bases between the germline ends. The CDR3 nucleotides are TGTGCCTGGAGTCGACAGAACACCGGGGAGCTGTTTTTT. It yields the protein CAWSRQNTGELFF.

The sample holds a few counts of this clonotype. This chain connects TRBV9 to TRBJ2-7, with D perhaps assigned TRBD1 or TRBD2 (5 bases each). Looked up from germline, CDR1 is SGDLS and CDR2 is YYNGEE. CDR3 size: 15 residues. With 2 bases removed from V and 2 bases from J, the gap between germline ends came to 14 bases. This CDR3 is CASSVGRVGPYEQYF. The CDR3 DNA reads TGTGCCAGCAGCGTGGGACGCGTTGGTCCCTACGAGCAGTACTTC.

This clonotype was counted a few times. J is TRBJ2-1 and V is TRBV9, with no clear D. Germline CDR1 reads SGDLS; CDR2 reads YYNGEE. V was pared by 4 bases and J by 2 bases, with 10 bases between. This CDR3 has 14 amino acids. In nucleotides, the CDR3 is TGTGCCAGCAGCCCCAACCCCACCTACAATGAGCAGTTCTTC. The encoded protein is CASSPNPTYNEQFF.